Listed below are T cell receptor beta chains from one sample, sequenced in a study of blood T cell repertoires in COVID-19. The assay was immunoSEQ multiplex PCR, and TCRdb's table has in-frame clones only and misses some. The sample comprises 85,000 to 100,000 clones, 72% of which are singletons, and 20% to 25% rests with the top ten. The sample consisted of peripheral blood. The receptors come from an older woman in a cohort sampled during active or convalescent COVID-19. CDR3s include the opening cysteine and the closing phenylalanine or tryptophan. D genes are given only for firm matches. Rows give clone size only sometimes, using once, few, many, or a class for an expanded clone.

D gene,V gene,clone size,J gene,CDR3 DNA,CDR3 protein
-,TRBV11-1,-,TRBJ2-5,TGTGCCAGCAGCTTAGATTCGACAGGCCAAGAGACCCAGTACTTC,CASSLDSTGQETQYF
-,TRBV7-2,-,TRBJ1-1,TGTGCCAGCAGCCCGGGGGGGGAGGGCAACACTGAAGCTTTCTTT,CASSPGGEGNTEAFF
-,TRBV12-3/TRBV12-4,-,TRBJ2-7,TGTGCCAGCAGTTCCCCCCTCTACGAGCAGTACTTC,CASSSPLYEQYF
TRBD1,TRBV6-2/TRBV6-3,-,TRBJ2-6,TGTGCCAGCAGTTACCCCGGGGGGACAGGGGGCGTCCCTGGGGCCAACGTCCTGACTTTC,CASSYPGGTGGVPGANVLTF
TRBD1,TRBV9,-,TRBJ2-7,TGTGCCAGCAGCGGAATTGGGACAGGCCCCTACGAGCAGTACTTC,CASSGIGTGPYEQYF
TRBD1,TRBV24-1,-,TRBJ2-3,TGTGCCACCGGGCCGGGACAGGGGGCGACTTTTTTCACAGATACGCAGTATTTT,CATGPGQGATFFTDTQYF
-,TRBV19,-,TRBJ2-1,TGTGCCAGTAGGCCGTTAGGGGGGGGGCGCGATGAGCAGTTCTTC,CASRPLGGGRDEQFF
-,TRBV7-9,-,TRBJ2-1,TGTGCCAGCACCACATACAATGAGCAGTTCTTC,CASTTYNEQFF
-,TRBV29-1,-,TRBJ2-5,TGCAGCGTCGACGCCGGGACACGGCAAGAGACCCAGTACTTC,CSVDAGTRQETQYF
-,TRBV5-1,once,TRBJ1-1,TGCGCCAGCAGCTTGGCCCCGACACGCATGAACACTGAAGCTTTCTTT,CASSLAPTRMNTEAFF
-,TRBV20-1,few,TRBJ2-3,TGCAGTGCTAGTGTTCCAGGGCGGGGATTAGATACGCAGTATTTT,CSASVPGRGLDTQYF
-,TRBV25-1,-,TRBJ1-1,TGTGCCAGCAGTGAAACAGGGACCACTGAAGCTTTCTTT,CASSETGTTEAFF
TRBD1,TRBV28,few,TRBJ1-3,TGTGCCAGCAGTCCTTTGGACAGGAGCTCTGGAAACACCATATATTTT,CASSPLDRSSGNTIYF
TRBD1,TRBV5-1,-,TRBJ1-5,TGCGCCAGCAGCTTGGTAGGGGGCGCACGTCAGCCCCAGCATTTT,CASSLVGGARQPQHF
-,TRBV19,-,TRBJ1-1,TGTGCCAGTAAAGGCGCGGGGGGGAACACTGAAGCTTTCTTT,CASKGAGGNTEAFF
TRBD1,TRBV4-3,-,TRBJ1-3,TGCGCCAGCAGCCACCCCCGGGACAGGACGACATTAAAATCTGGAAACACCATATATTTT,CASSHPRDRTTLKSGNTIYF
TRBD1,TRBV27,once,TRBJ2-2,TGTGCCAGCAGTTTATCGCCCTATACAGGGGGGTACGGGGAGCTGTTTTTT,CASSLSPYTGGYGELFF
-,TRBV19,-,TRBJ1-2,TGTGCCAGTACCCGTGACAGGCACGCCAACTATGGCTACACCTTC,CASTRDRHANYGYTF
TRBD1,TRBV7-2,-,TRBJ2-7,TGTGCCAGCAGCTTTGACAGGGGAGGCGAGCAGTACTTC,CASSFDRGGEQYF
-,TRBV19,-,TRBJ2-7,TGTGCCAGTAGTATAGCGTTCGGGGGTAGGTACGAGCAGTACTTC,CASSIAFGGRYEQYF
-,TRBV19,-,TRBJ2-7,TGTGCCAGTAGTATTCGGCATTCGGCGGACGAGCAGTACTTC,CASSIRHSADEQYF
TRBD2,TRBV19,once,TRBJ2-3,TGTGCCAGTAGTATCCACCGGGGACTAGCGGGTCCAGATACGCAGTATTTT,CASSIHRGLAGPDTQYF
TRBD1,TRBV5-4,-,TRBJ2-3,TGTGCCAGCAGCCTGACAGGGACGGATACGCAGTATTTT,CASSLTGTDTQYF
-,TRBV6-6,-,TRBJ1-5,TGTGCCAGCAGTTACAAGAGTAGTCAGCCCCAGCATTTT,CASSYKSSQPQHF
TRBD1,TRBV28,-,TRBJ1-1,TGTGCCAGCGGCCACAGGGGGCGAACTGAAGCTTTCTTT,CASGHRGRTEAFF
TRBD1,TRBV6-1,-,TRBJ1-5,TGTGCCAGCAGTGCCTGGACAGGGAAAAGCAATCAGCCCCAGCATTTT,CASSAWTGKSNQPQHF
TRBD1,TRBV5-1,-,TRBJ2-6,TGCGCCAGCAGCAGGACAGGGGTGAGCTCTGGGGCCAACGTCCTGACTTTC,CASSRTGVSSGANVLTF
TRBD1,TRBV11-2,-,TRBJ2-3,TGTGCCAGCAGCTTAACAAGGGGGCTGACAGATACGCAGTATTTT,CASSLTRGLTDTQYF
-,TRBV6-2/TRBV6-3,-,TRBJ1-5,TGTGCCAGCAGTTACTGGGGCAGCAATCAGCCCCAGCATTTT,CASSYWGSNQPQHF
TRBD2,TRBV5-8,few,TRBJ2-4,TGTGCCAGCAGCTTGGCCTGGGGCGGGGGTCGAAGCATTCAGTACTTC,CASSLAWGGGRSIQYF
-,TRBV5-4,-,TRBJ2-7,TGTGCCAGCAGCCCCCTGGGGGGGGCATACTACGAGCAGTACTTC,CASSPLGGAYYEQYF
TRBD2,TRBV4-1,-,TRBJ2-7,TGCGCCAGCAGCCAAGGGGAGGGCGGGAGATGGAACGAGCAGTACTTC,CASSQGEGGRWNEQYF
TRBD2,TRBV19,-,TRBJ2-7,TGTGCCACCCGGGGGGGGAACTACGAGCAGTACTTC,CATRGGNYEQYF
TRBD2,TRBV19,-,TRBJ2-5,TGTGCCAGTAGTAGGACTAGCGGGGGGGGAGAGACCCAGTACTTC,CASSRTSGGGETQYF
TRBD2,TRBV5-1,-,TRBJ2-3,TGCGCCAGCACTCGGGCTAGCGGGGGGATAAGCACAGATACGCAGTATTTT,CASTRASGGISTDTQYF
-,TRBV12-5,-,TRBJ1-1,TGTGCTAGTGGTTTAGCCACGAACACTGAAGCTTTCTTT,CASGLATNTEAFF
-,TRBV6-2/TRBV6-3,-,TRBJ2-7,TGTGCCAGCAGTTACTCGATGAAGAGAGATTACGAGCAGTACTTC,CASSYSMKRDYEQYF
TRBD1,TRBV9,-,TRBJ2-3,TGTGCCAGCAGCGCCCGGGACAGACCCACAGATACGCAGTATTTT,CASSARDRPTDTQYF
-,TRBV7-9,few,TRBJ2-7,TGTGCCAGCAGCTTCAGGCAGGGGAGTCCCTACGAGCAGTACTTC,CASSFRQGSPYEQYF
-,TRBV5-6,few,TRBJ1-5,TGTGCCAGCAGCTTGTCAGGTACCTGGGGCAATCAGCCCCAGCATTTT,CASSLSGTWGNQPQHF
-,TRBV5-1,once,TRBJ1-3,TGCGCCAGCAAATGGGGGGGTGACTCTGGAAACACCATATATTTT,CASKWGGDSGNTIYF
TRBD1,TRBV11-2,-,TRBJ2-7,TGTGCCAGCAGCTCCTCCGGGACAGGGAGGGGGGGCTCCTACGAGCAGTACTTC,CASSSSGTGRGGSYEQYF
TRBD2,TRBV27,few,TRBJ2-5,TGTGCCAGCAGGGGCGGGGGTAGGGAGACCCAGTACTTC,CASRGGGRETQYF
-,TRBV21-1,-,TRBJ1-2,TGTGCCAGCAGCAAATCGGGACAGGTCCCTGCTAACTATGGCTACACCTTC,CASSKSGQVPANYGYTF
TRBD1,TRBV6-1,-,TRBJ1-4,TGTGCCAGCAGTGAGGGAGACAGGGCGTGGGGGAATGAAAAACTGTTTTTT,CASSEGDRAWGNEKLFF
TRBD1,TRBV7-3,-,TRBJ2-2,TGTGCCAGCAGCTTAATTCTTTCGAGGGGGCCCGGGGAGCTGTTTTTT,CASSLILSRGPGELFF
TRBD1,TRBV10-3,-,TRBJ1-1,TGTGCCATCAGTGAGAGACAGGGATACACTGAAGCTTTCTTT,CAISERQGYTEAFF
TRBD1,TRBV19,-,TRBJ1-5,TGTGCCAGTAGTATGGCACAGGGGAGCAATCAGCCCCAGCATTTT,CASSMAQGSNQPQHF
-,TRBV5-1,-,TRBJ2-2,TGCGCCAGCAGCTTGGGGTTGCGGCAGGGCTTCACCGGGGAGCTGTTTTTT,CASSLGLRQGFTGELFF
-,TRBV29-1,-,TRBJ1-2,TGCAGCGTTGAAGATTTCTGGGGAGGCTATGGCTACACCTTC,CSVEDFWGGYGYTF
-,TRBV5-4,-,TRBJ1-1,TGTGCCAGCAGCTTGGCGGCAGGTGATGGGGGCGTGGCCCGCACTGAAGCTTTCTTT,CASSLAAGDGGVARTEAFF
-,TRBV11-1,-,TRBJ2-2,TGTGCCAGCAGCTTACGGGGGAACGCCGGGGAGCTGTTTTTT,CASSLRGNAGELFF
TRBD1,TRBV3-1/TRBV3-2,few,TRBJ1-5,TGTGCCAGCAGCCCGGGACAGAGCAATCAGCCCCAGCATTTT,CASSPGQSNQPQHF
TRBD2,TRBV7-9,few,TRBJ2-1,TGTGCCAGCAGTCCGCTCGCGGGGGGGACATACAATGAGCAGTTCTTC,CASSPLAGGTYNEQFF
-,TRBV7-3,-,TRBJ2-5,TGTGCCAGCAGCCCGTCGTGGGGGGTACAAGAGACCCAGTACTTC,CASSPSWGVQETQYF
TRBD1,TRBV7-2,-,TRBJ1-5,TGTGCCAGCAGCCTCCAGACAGGGATCAATCAGCCCCAGCATTTT,CASSLQTGINQPQHF
-,TRBV6-5,-,TRBJ1-2,TGTGCCAGCAGTACCCGTACGATCCAGAATGGCTACACCTTC,CASSTRTIQNGYTF